The TCR beta chain described here comes from a study of T cell repertoires in cytomegalovirus infection. Study-wide background: HLA-B-restricted CMV epitopes that are well studied, plus recently identified HLA-C-restricted ones, were used by the study. Based on public TCR beta signatures, there were indications of CMV infection and of a matching HLA type. The study, taken as a whole, reports: Dominating the ex vivo response were TCR beta clonotypes that were CMV-specific and HLA-C-restricted. Summed frequency of shared TCR beta families picked out CMV carriers who also had the relevant HLA.

A note on this clonotype: Its specificity is not known.

TCRdb processed the reads anew with MiXCR; each CDR3 protein has one entry. In the table there are about 470,000 distinct CDR3 sequences, about 42% of which are singletons. The origin of this receptor is a human donor in good health (CMV status not recorded). Some clones in this sample may be carry-over from other donors' samples. The sequences come from cultured PBMCs, collected from culture after CMV antigen stimulation.

CDR3 nucleotide sequence: TGTGCCAGCAGCGGCGGGACTAGCGGGTACAATGAGCAGTTCTTC. Translation gives CASSGGTSGYNEQFF. This chain uses TRBV9 with TRBJ2-1; 12 nucleotides align to TRBD2. Germline V gene lookup returns CDR1 SGDLS and CDR2 YYNGEE. This CDR3 is built from 15 residues. Trimming took 3 bases from V and 4 from J; bases not matched to a gene: 2.